This T cell receptor (beta chain) was found in a study of blood T cell repertoires in COVID-19. Study context: Recovered Cohort 3 donors showed two negative PCRs, clearance, or symptom resolution. Samples representing acute and convalescent COVID-19 were sourced from the United States, Italy and Spain.

This clone occurred a few times. Ages ranged from about 18 to 100 years, with residence in 24 US areas. Original processing notes: Reference gene primer amplification yielded estimated nucleated cell counts. Here immunoSEQ multiplex PCR was the method, and the copy in TCRdb shows in-frame clones only, minus some. V, J and clone size are taken as reported in that table, and D and trimming were inferred from the DNA itself. In the table there are roughly 210,000 clones, around 87% of which are singletons. The CDR3 runs to 16 residues. CDR1 is MNHEY, CDR2 SMNVEV, per germline (reference sequence). After removal of 4 bases from V and 4 bases from J, the junction contained 12 bases not matched to a gene.

The rearrangement joins TRBV27 to TRBJ1-2; TRBD1 aligns across 7 bases. The sequence was collected from a man under 40 in a cohort exposed to, infected with or recovered from COVID-19 (not recorded which). Sequenced material: PBMCs or T cells enriched from blood (not recorded which). The CDR3 DNA is TGTGCCAGCAGTTCCCTAGGACAGGCCCTTGGCTATGGCTACACCTTC. Its protein product is CASSSLGQALGYGYTF.